Below, one TCR beta chain is given with its context. Its cognate antigen is unknown. Germline V lookup: CDR1 MGHRA, CDR2 YSYEKL. V gave up 2 bases and J gave up 7 bases; unmatched junction bases: 4. The CDR3 has 14 residues. The source of the sample is a study of cytomegalovirus exposure and HLA in healthy donors. General study findings and limits: Among donors in an Asian-associated ancestry cluster, a later analysis reportedly found fewer N-insertions than the roughly 730-donor mean. The majority of CMV-associated TCR beta chains were reported as apparently HLA-restricted in a later analysis.

The PCR had 60 Vbeta and 13 Jbeta primers. Measured with immunoSEQ multiplex PCR; TCRdb has only the in-frame clones, and not every one. Among approximately 51,000 clones, around 81% were seen once, and the ten largest hold 2% to 3%. This receptor was obtained from a boy between 10 and 17 years old in good health and CMV-seropositive. This chain joins TRBV4-1 and TRBJ1-2; the match to TRBD1 covers 10 bases. The sequenced material came from PBMCs. CDR3 nucleotides: TGCGCCAGCAGCCAACCCCGGGACAGGGGTGGCTACACCTTC. Translation: CASSQPRDRGGYTF.